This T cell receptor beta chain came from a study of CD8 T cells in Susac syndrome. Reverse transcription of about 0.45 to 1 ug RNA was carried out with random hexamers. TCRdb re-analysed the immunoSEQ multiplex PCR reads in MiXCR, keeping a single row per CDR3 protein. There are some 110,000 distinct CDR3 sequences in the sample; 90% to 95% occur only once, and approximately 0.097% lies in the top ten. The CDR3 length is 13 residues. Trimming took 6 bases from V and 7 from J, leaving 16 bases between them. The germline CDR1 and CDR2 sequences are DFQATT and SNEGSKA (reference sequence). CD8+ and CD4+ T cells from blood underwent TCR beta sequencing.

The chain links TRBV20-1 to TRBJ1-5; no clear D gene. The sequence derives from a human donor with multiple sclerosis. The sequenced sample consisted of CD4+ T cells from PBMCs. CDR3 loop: CSASPSDGQPQHF. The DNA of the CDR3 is TGCAGTGCGAGTCCGTCCGACGGACAGCCCCAGCATTTT.